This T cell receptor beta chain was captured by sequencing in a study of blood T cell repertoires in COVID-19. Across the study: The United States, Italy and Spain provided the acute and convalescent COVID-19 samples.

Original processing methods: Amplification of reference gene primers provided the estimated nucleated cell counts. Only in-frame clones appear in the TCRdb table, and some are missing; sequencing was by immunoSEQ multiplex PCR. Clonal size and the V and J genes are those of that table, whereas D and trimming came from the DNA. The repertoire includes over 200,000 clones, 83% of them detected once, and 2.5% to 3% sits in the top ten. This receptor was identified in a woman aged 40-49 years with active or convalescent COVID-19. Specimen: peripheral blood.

CDR3 bases: TGTGCCAGCAGCTTGGGATCAGGGTGGGAGACCCAGTACTTC. Translation gives CASSLGSGWETQYF. The genes are TRBV5-8 and TRBJ2-5; TRBD1 might be the D (5 bases). V shed 0 bases and J shed 5 bases, with 11 bases lying between them. Germline assignment: CDR1 SGHTS and CDR2 YDEGEE. The CDR3 is 14 residues long.